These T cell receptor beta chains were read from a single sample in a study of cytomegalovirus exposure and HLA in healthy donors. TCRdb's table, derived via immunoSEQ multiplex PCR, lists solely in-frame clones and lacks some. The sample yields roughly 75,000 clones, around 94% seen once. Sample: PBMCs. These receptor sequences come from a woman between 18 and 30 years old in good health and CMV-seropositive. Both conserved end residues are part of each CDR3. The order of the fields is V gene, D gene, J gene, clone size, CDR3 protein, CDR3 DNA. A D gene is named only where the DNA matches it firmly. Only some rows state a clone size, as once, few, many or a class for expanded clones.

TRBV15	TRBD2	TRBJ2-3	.	CATSRGELAVTDTQYF	TGTGCCACCAGCAGAGGGGAACTAGCGGTCACAGATACGCAGTATTTT
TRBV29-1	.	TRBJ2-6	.	CSVPSVTGANVLTF	TGCAGCGTCCCCTCGGTTACTGGGGCCAACGTCCTGACTTTC
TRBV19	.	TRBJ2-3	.	CASSKGGSTDTQYF	TGTGCCAGTAGTAAGGGGGGGAGCACAGATACGCAGTATTTT
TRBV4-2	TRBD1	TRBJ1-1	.	CASSQEGQGANTEAFF	TGTGCCAGCAGCCAAGAAGGACAGGGGGCAAACACTGAAGCTTTCTTT
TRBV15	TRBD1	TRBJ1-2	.	CATSRDRGLYGYTF	TGTGCCACCAGCAGAGACAGGGGGCTTTATGGCTACACCTTC
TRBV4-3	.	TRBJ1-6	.	CASSQWGAYSSYNSPLHF	TGCGCCAGCAGCCAGTGGGGCGCTTATAGCTCCTATAATTCACCCCTCCACTTT
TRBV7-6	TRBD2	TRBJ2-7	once	CASSPQRTSGVYEQYF	TGTGCCAGCAGCCCCCAGCGGACTAGCGGGGTCTACGAGCAGTACTTC
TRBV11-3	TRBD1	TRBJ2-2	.	CASSSRGLVTGELFF	TGTGCCAGCAGCTCCAGGGGGCTCGTCACCGGGGAGCTGTTTTTT
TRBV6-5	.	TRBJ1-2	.	CASSYLRAYGYTF	TGTGCCAGCAGTTATCTACGAGCATATGGCTACACCTTC
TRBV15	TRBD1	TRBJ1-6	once	CATSRGRSPLRDREYFALHF	TGTGCCACCAGCAGAGGCCGCTCCCCTTTGCGGGACAGGGAGTACTTCGCCCTCCACTTT
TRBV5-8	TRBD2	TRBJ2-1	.	CASSRLAGHLDEQFF	TGTGCCAGCAGTCGACTAGCGGGGCACCTCGATGAGCAGTTCTTC
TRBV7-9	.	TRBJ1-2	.	CASSLGGHDRGYGYTF	TGTGCCAGCAGCTTAGGGGGGCACGACAGAGGCTATGGCTACACCTTC
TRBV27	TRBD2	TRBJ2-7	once	CASSLSASGRYEQYF	TGTGCCAGCAGTTTAAGTGCTAGCGGGAGGTACGAGCAGTACTTC
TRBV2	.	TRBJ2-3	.	CATQGASGGPDTQYF	TGTGCCACACAGGGGGCTAGCGGGGGTCCAGATACGCAGTATTTT
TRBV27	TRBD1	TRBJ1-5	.	CASNRRTGGNQPQHF	TGTGCCAGCAACCGAAGGACAGGGGGCAATCAGCCCCAGCATTTT
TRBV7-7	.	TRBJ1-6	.	CASSFSDGMNSPLHF	TGTGCCAGCAGCTTTTCCGACGGGATGAATTCACCCCTCCACTTT
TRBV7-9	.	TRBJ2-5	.	CASSDSPKTKETQYF	TGTGCCAGCAGCGACTCACCCAAGACCAAAGAGACCCAGTACTTC
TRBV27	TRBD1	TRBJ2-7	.	CASSWDRENEQYF	TGTGCCAGCAGTTGGGACAGGGAGAACGAGCAGTACTTC
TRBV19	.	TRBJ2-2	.	CASSIDRGYTGELFF	TGTGCCAGTAGTATAGATCGAGGTTACACCGGGGAGCTGTTTTTT
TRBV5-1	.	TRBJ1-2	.	CASAPSGWGYTF	TGCGCCAGCGCCCCATCAGGGTGGGGCTACACCTTC
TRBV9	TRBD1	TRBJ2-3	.	CASSGRGGPPDTQYF	TGTGCCAGCAGCGGACGAGGGGGCCCTCCAGATACGCAGTATTTT
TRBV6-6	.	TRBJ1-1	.	CASSNRYRVRNTEAFF	TGTGCCAGCAGCAACCGCTACAGGGTAAGAAACACTGAAGCTTTCTTT
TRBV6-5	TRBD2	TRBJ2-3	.	CASSLADRTDTQYF	TGTGCCAGCAGTCTAGCGGATCGCACAGATACGCAGTATTTT
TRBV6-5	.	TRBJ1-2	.	CASKGLYGYTF	TGTGCCAGCAAGGGGCTCTATGGCTACACCTTC
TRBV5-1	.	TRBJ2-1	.	CASSLEPSYNEQFF	TGCGCCAGCAGCTTGGAGCCTAGCTACAATGAGCAGTTCTTC
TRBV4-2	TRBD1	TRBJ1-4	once	CASSQNDRGIYEKLFF	TGTGCCAGCAGCCAGAACGACAGGGGAATATATGAAAAACTGTTTTTT
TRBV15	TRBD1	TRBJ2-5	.	CATSSGDRGYQETQYF	TGTGCCACCAGCAGCGGGGACAGGGGGTACCAAGAGACCCAGTACTTC
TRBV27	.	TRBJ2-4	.	CASSAVVGGKNIQYF	TGTGCCAGCAGTGCCGTAGTGGGGGGCAAAAACATTCAGTACTTC
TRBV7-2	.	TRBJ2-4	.	CASSLAGKNIQYF	TGTGCCAGCAGCTTAGCCGGGAAAAACATTCAGTACTTC
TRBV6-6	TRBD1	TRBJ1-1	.	CASSGQGGPEAFF	TGTGCCAGCAGTGGACAGGGAGGGCCTGAAGCTTTCTTT
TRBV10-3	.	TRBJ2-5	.	CAISEGRGQETQYF	TGTGCCATCAGTGAGGGTCGCGGACAAGAGACCCAGTACTTC
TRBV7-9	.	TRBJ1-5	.	CASSSQVSSNQPQHF	TGTGCCAGCAGCTCTCAGGTATCTAGCAATCAGCCCCAGCATTTT
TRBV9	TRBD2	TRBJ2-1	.	CASSVVGLANYNEQFF	TGTGCCAGCAGCGTAGTGGGACTAGCGAACTACAATGAGCAGTTCTTC
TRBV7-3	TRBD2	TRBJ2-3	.	CASSSSGVVTDTQYF	TGTGCCAGCAGCTCAAGCGGGGTGGTCACAGATACGCAGTATTTT
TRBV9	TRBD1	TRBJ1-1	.	CASGNWTGGPNTEAFF	TGTGCCAGCGGCAATTGGACAGGGGGCCCTAACACTGAAGCTTTCTTT
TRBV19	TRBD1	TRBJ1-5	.	CASSIRTGLSIQPQHF	TGTGCCAGTAGTATACGGACAGGTCTGTCTATCCAGCCCCAGCATTTT
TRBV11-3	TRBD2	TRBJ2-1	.	CASSWGTSEMNEQFF	TGTGCCAGCAGCTGGGGGACTAGCGAGATGAATGAGCAGTTCTTC
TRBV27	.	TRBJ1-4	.	CASSFNNEKLFF	TGTGCCAGCAGTTTCAATAATGAAAAACTGTTTTTT
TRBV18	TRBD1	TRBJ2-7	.	CASSPVGTGIHEQYF	TGTGCCAGCTCACCAGTAGGGACAGGGATCCACGAGCAGTACTTC
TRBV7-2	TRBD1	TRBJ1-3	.	CASSLSPTGAGNTIYF	TGTGCCAGCAGCCTCTCTCCCACAGGGGCTGGAAACACCATATATTTT
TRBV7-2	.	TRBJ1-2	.	CASVQGTYGYTF	TGTGCCAGCGTCCAGGGAACCTATGGCTACACCTTC
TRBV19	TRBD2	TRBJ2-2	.	CASRRLAGNTGELFF	TGTGCCAGTAGGCGGCTAGCGGGGAACACCGGGGAGCTGTTTTTT
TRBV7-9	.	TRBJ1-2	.	CASSLAGGRNYGYTF	TGTGCCAGCAGCTTAGCGGGGGGGCGCAACTATGGCTACACCTTC
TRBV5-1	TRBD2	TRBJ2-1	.	CASSLDRTSGSNEQFF	TGCGCCAGCAGCTTGGACCGGACTAGCGGGAGTAATGAGCAGTTCTTC